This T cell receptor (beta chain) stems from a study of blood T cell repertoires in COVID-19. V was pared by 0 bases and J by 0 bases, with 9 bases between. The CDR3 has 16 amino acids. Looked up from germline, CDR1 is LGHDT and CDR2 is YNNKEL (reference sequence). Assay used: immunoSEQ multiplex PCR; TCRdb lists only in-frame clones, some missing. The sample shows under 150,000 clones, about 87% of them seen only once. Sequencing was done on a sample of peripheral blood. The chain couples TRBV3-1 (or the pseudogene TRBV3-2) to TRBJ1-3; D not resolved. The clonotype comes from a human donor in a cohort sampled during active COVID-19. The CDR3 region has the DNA TGTGCCAGCAGCCAAGAAGTACGGTCCTCTGGAAACACCATATATTTT. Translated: CASSQEVRSSGNTIYF.